This record concerns one TCR beta chain sequence. The sample comes from a study of cytomegalovirus exposure and HLA in healthy donors. From germline, CDR1 is SGHVS and CDR2 FNYEAQ. Trimming pared 1 base from V and 1 base from J, leaving 4 bases between. The CDR3 runs 13 residues. PCR employed 60 Vbeta and 13 Jbeta primers. Sequenced by immunoSEQ multiplex PCR; TCRdb stores in-frame clones only, minus some. The data include about 77,000 clones; the top ten clones carry roughly an eighth. The rearrangement links TRBV7-6 to TRBJ1-1, with unresolved D. The sequenced material came from PBMCs. This clonotype originated in a man aged 50-59 years in good health and CMV-seropositive. The CDR3 region is CASSLDRNTEAFF. Here the CDR3 DNA reads TGTGCCAGCAGCTTAGACAGGAACACTGAAGCTTTCTTT.